Presented here are 21 T cell receptor beta chains from one specimen sequenced in a study of T cell responses to AZD1222 COVID-19 vaccine. Sequenced by immunoSEQ multiplex PCR; TCRdb stores in-frame clones only, minus some. The sample records approximately 190,000 clones, approximately 91% being singletons. Material: peripheral blood, obtained on day 0 of AZD1222 vaccination. These receptors came from an adult in good health.

This chain uses TRBV10-1 with TRBJ2-1; the match to TRBD2 covers 7 bases. The CDR3 covers 16 residues. After removal of 0 bases from V and 7 bases from J, the junction contained 9 bases not matched to a gene. CDR1 is WNHNN and CDR2 is SYGVQD in the germline V gene (reference sequence). CDR3 DNA: TGCGCCAGCAGTGAGTCAGTCGGGGAGGGGCGGAATGAGCAGTTCTTC. The encoded protein is CASSESVGEGRNEQFF.

This sequence joins TRBV28 and TRBJ2-5; 9 nucleotides agree with TRBD1. This CDR3 has 14 residues. Germline V gene data show CDR1 as MDHEN and CDR2 as SYDVKM. With V trimmed by 6 bases and J by 5 bases, 7 bases remained unmatched. This chain's CDR3 is CASSYTGGLETQYF. The CDR3 DNA reads as TGTGCCAGCAGCTATACAGGGGGCTTGGAGACCCAGTACTTC.

V and J are TRBV3-1 (or the pseudogene TRBV3-2) and TRBJ2-3; 12 nucleotides align to TRBD2. The germline V gene has CDR1 LGHDT and CDR2 YNNKEL (reference sequence). This CDR3 comprises 17 residues. After removal of 4 bases from V and 5 bases from J, the junction contained 10 bases not matched to a gene. The CDR3 DNA reads TGTGCCAGCAGCCCACGACTAGCGGGAGAACACGGAGATACGCAGTATTTT. Translated, it gives CASSPRLAGEHGDTQYF.

The rearrangement links TRBV19 to TRBJ2-3; D gene unclear. The CDR3 extends over 15 amino acids. In germline, CDR1 is LNHDA, CDR2 SQIVND (reference sequence). Trimming removed 6 bases from V and 0 bases from J, with 13 bases in between. In nucleotides, the CDR3 is TGTGCCAGTAGAAACGGGCCCTCCAGCACAGATACGCAGTATTTT. This translates into CASRNGPSSTDTQYF.

This chain joins TRBV27 and TRBJ1-1, with unresolved D. V lost 2 bases to trimming and J lost 6 bases, with 10 bases between them. CDR1 and CDR2 from the germline V gene are MNHEY and SMNVEV (reference sequence). The CDR3 extends over 13 amino acids. The CDR3 DNA sequence: TGTGCCAGCAGTTTAGTCCTGAGCGCTGAAGCTTTCTTT. Protein sequence: CASSLVLSAEAFF.

The chain joins TRBV5-5 to TRBJ1-5, with TRBD1 as a possible D gene (5 bases). With 0 bases removed from V and 7 bases from J, the gap between germline ends came to 17 bases. The CDR3 covers 16 residues. Germline lookup yields CDR1 SGHKS and CDR2 YYEKEE (reference sequence). CDR3 sequence: CASSLEVQGRGQPQHF. DNA for the CDR3: TGTGCCAGCAGCTTGGAGGTTCAGGGCCGGGGGCAGCCCCAGCATTTT.

V is TRBV4-2 and J is TRBJ1-1, with D unclear. The CDR3 spans 13 residues. The V end lost 1 base, the J end lost 6 bases, and 9 bases lay between the germline ends. Germline-derived CDR1 and CDR2 are LGHNA and YNFKEQ. Here the CDR3 DNA reads TGTGCCAGCAGCCAAGCGGGCGCCTCTGAAGCTTTCTTT. Translating it yields CASSQAGASEAFF.

V gene TRBV28 combines with J gene TRBJ2-5, with no clear D. V was clipped by 2 bases and J by 4 bases, with 5 bases between them. The CDR3 is 12 residues long. Germline values: CDR1 MDHEN, CDR2 SYDVKM. The CDR3 loop is CASSLGVETQYF. The CDR3, as DNA: TGTGCCAGCAGTTTAGGGGTAGAGACCCAGTACTTC.

The J gene is TRBJ2-7, the V gene TRBV3-1 (or the pseudogene TRBV3-2), with 9 bases aligning to TRBD2. The CDR3 consists of 17 residues. Losses at the gene ends were 1 base for V and 0 bases for J; bases not matched to a gene: 7. From germline, CDR1 is LGHDT and CDR2 YNNKEL (reference sequence). As DNA, the CDR3 is TGTGCCAGCAGCCAAGCCCTAGCGGGGCTAAGCTCCTACGAGCAGTACTTC. It encodes CASSQALAGLSSYEQYF.

The chain employs TRBV7-8 and TRBJ1-4; 8 nucleotides match TRBD1. The length of the CDR3 is 14 residues. V dropped 5 bases and J dropped 8; count of bases not matched to a gene: 7. The germline V gene has CDR1 SGHVS and CDR2 FQNEAQ. CDR3 nucleotide sequence: TGTGCCAGCAGCCCAGACAGGGGAGGGGAAAAACTGTTTTTT. Translated, it gives CASSPDRGGEKLFF. The full variable domain, in which reference TRBV7-8 and TRBJ1-4 provide the parts outside the CDR3, is GAGVSQSPRYKVAKRGQDVALRCDPISGHVSLFWYQQALGQGPEFLTYFQNEAQLDKSGLPSDRFFAERPEGSVSTLKIQRTQQEDSAVYLCASSPDRGGEKLFFGSGTQLSVL.

A single count supports this clone. This sequence joins TRBV7-9 and TRBJ2-1; perhaps TRBD1 as D (5 bases). This CDR3 comprises 15 residues. Germline V gene sequence: CDR1 SEHNR, CDR2 FQNEAQ (reference sequence). Trimming took off 1 base at V and 5 bases at J, with 12 bases between the two ends. In DNA, the CDR3 is TGTGCCAGCAGCTTAGAGCAGGGAAGGAACAATGAGCAGTTCTTC. The encoded protein is CASSLEQGRNNEQFF.

V is TRBV6-5 and J is TRBJ1-1, with D tentatively TRBD1 (5 bases). Germline CDR1 reads MNHEY; CDR2 reads SVGAGI. The V end lost 0 bases, the J end lost 8 bases, and 10 bases lay between the germline ends. The CDR3 spans 13 residues. The CDR3 DNA reads as TGTGCCAGCAGTTACTCGAGTAGGACAGAAGCTTTCTTT. The encoded protein is CASSYSSRTEAFF.

The chain couples TRBV11-1 to TRBJ2-3; a possible D gene is TRBD1 (5 bases). Trimming stripped 2 bases from V and 2 bases from J, with 11 bases between. From germline, CDR1 is SGHAT and CDR2 FQDESV (reference sequence). The CDR3 consists of 15 residues. CDR3 sequence (DNA): TGTGCCAGCAGCTTAAACCAGGGCACCACAGATACGCAGTATTTT. This encodes CASSLNQGTTDTQYF.

This chain uses TRBV27 with TRBJ1-1; the match to TRBD1 covers 11 bases. V shed 5 bases, J shed 1 base, and the junction held 12 bases outside the gene matches. Per the germline V gene, CDR1 is MNHEY and CDR2 is SMNVEV (reference sequence). This CDR3 comprises 18 residues. The CDR3 loop reads CASSRSRTGGYRNTEAFF. The CDR3 bases are TGTGCCAGCAGTCGCTCGAGGACAGGGGGCTATAGGAACACTGAAGCTTTCTTT.

The chain carries TRBV2 and TRBJ1-4, with TRBD1 matching 7 bases. Germline CDR1 is SNHLY and CDR2 is FYNNEI. Trimming at V came to 6 bases and at J to 5 bases, leaving 6 bases not matched to a gene. The length of the CDR3 is 14 residues. The DNA of the CDR3 is TGTGCCAGCAGGGAGGGACAGAGGAATGAAAAACTGTTTTTT. This codes for CASREGQRNEKLFF.

This clone was detected only once. The V gene is TRBV28, the J gene TRBJ2-7, with TRBD1 identical over 10 bases. The trim removed 6 bases at V and 4 bases at J, leaving 12 bases unmatched. CDR1 is MDHEN, CDR2 SYDVKM, per germline. This CDR3 comprises 16 residues. CDR3 region: CASSLIPGQGSYEQYF. CDR3 coding DNA: TGTGCCAGCAGCCTTATCCCGGGACAGGGGAGTTACGAGCAGTACTTC.

The chain couples TRBV9 to TRBJ2-2; 7 nucleotides agree with TRBD2. Germline assignment: CDR1 SGDLS and CDR2 YYNGEE. The CDR3 totals 14 residues. The trim removed 3 bases at V and 2 bases at J, leaving 1 base unmatched. DNA of the CDR3: TGTGCCAGCAGCGCTAGCGGAAACACCGGGGAGCTGTTTTTT. Protein product: CASSASGNTGELFF.

V and J are TRBV7-2 and TRBJ1-2, with D unclear. The germline CDR1 and CDR2 sequences are SGHTA and FQGNSA. The length of the CDR3 is 14 residues. Trimming stripped 2 bases from V and 4 bases from J, with 11 bases between. The CDR3 bases are TGTGCCAGCAGCTTAATCGAGTTAGCCTATGGCTACACCTTC. Translating it yields CASSLIELAYGYTF.

The V gene is TRBV7-9, the J gene TRBJ2-7, with D tentatively TRBD1 (6 bases). CDR3 length: 18 residues. The germline V and J ends were trimmed by 6 bases and 0 bases, with 24 bases remaining between them. CDR1 is SEHNR and CDR2 is FQNEAQ in the germline V gene (reference sequence). CDR3 amino acids: CASRGDTKLYPSSYEQYF. The CDR3 nucleotides read TGTGCCAGCAGGGGGGACACGAAGCTTTACCCCAGCTCCTACGAGCAGTACTTC.

The CDR3 sequence is CASSGGEPTYEQYF. CDR3 coding DNA: TGCGCCAGCAGCGGGGGGGAACCTACCTACGAGCAGTACTTC. The chain couples TRBV4-1 to TRBJ2-7; 7 positions match TRBD2. With V trimmed by 5 bases and J by 2 bases, 6 bases remained unmatched. Germline assignment: CDR1 MGHRA and CDR2 YSYEKL. CDR3 length equals 14 residues.

The chain couples TRBV21-1 to TRBJ2-5; no DNA check was done on the table's D call, TRBD2. TRBV21-1 is a documented pseudogene. The CDR3 consists of 16 residues. In DNA, the CDR3 is TGTGCCAGCAGCAAATCGGAGCGGGATGGGGGGAAGACCCAGTACTTC. Translation: CASSKSERDGGKTQYF.